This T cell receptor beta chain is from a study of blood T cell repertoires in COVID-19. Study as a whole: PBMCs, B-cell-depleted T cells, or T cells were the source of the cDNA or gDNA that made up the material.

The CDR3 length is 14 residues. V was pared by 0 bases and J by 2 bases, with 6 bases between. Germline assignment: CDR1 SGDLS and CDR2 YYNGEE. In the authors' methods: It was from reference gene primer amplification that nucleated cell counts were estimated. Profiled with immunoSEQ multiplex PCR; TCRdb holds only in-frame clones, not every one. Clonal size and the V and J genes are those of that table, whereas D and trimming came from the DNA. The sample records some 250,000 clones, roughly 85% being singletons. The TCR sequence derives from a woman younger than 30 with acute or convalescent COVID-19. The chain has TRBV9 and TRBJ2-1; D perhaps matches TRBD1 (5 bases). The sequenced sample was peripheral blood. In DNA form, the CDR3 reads TGTGCCAGCAGCGTAGGGGGCCCCTACAATGAGCAGTTCTTC. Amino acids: CASSVGGPYNEQFF.